The rows below give T cell receptor beta chains drawn from one sample of a study of Tregs in tolerant kidney transplant recipients. Repertoires were generated with immunoSEQ multiplex PCR, while TCRdb's copy carries only in-frame clones and drops some. The repertoire holds about 90,000 clones, under 95% seen once, with roughly 1.5% in the top ten. Sequenced material: CD4+ T cells from blood (PBMCs), taken 12 months after the transplant. The receptors originated from a human patient who received a combined kidney and bone marrow transplant. Some T cells may be graft donor cells. Each CDR3 is given with its conserved first and last residue. D genes are given only for firm matches. Not all rows give a size; the values are once, few, many and, for expanded clones, a class.

clone_size | j_call | d_call | cdr3_length | v_call | cdr3_nt | cdr3_aa
- | TRBJ1-3 | TRBD1 | 14 | TRBV9 | TGTGCCAGCAGCCCCCGGACAGGGGTGTACACCATATATTTT | CASSPRTGVYTIYF
- | TRBJ2-3 | TRBD2 | 17 | TRBV7-3 | TGTGCCAGCAGCCCCTTCTCCGGGGGGGCAGGAGGGGATACGCAGTATTTT | CASSPFSGGAGGDTQYF
- | TRBJ2-3 | TRBD2 | 16 | TRBV15 | TGTGCCACCAGCTGGGGACTAGCGGAAGCGACAGATACGCAGTATTTT | CATSWGLAEATDTQYF
- | TRBJ2-5 | TRBD2 | 16 | TRBV4-2 | TGTGCCAGCAGCCCCTTGGGCCTAGCGGAACAAGAGACCCAGTACTTC | CASSPLGLAEQETQYF
- | TRBJ1-5 | TRBD1 | 19 | TRBV18 | TGTGCCAGCTCACCAGCGGGACAGGCTGTATTTAATAGCAATCAGCCCCAGCATTTT | CASSPAGQAVFNSNQPQHF
- | TRBJ1-2 | TRBD1 | 12 | TRBV28 | TGTGCCACCACGACAGGGTTGGGTGGCTACACCTTC | CATTTGLGGYTF
- | TRBJ1-1 | - | 12 | TRBV18 | TGTGCCAGCTCACCAGATAGGGGCCAAGCTTTCTTT | CASSPDRGQAFF
- | TRBJ1-2 | TRBD1 | 11 | TRBV6-7 | TGTGCCAGCAGGGACAGGGATGGCTACACCTTC | CASRDRDGYTF
- | TRBJ2-3 | - | 13 | TRBV30 | TGTGCCTGGAGCCTTACACGCACAGATACGCAGTATTTT | CAWSLTRTDTQYF
- | TRBJ1-2 | - | 17 | TRBV9 | TGTGCCAGCAGCGTAGCCCCCACAGACACCCCTAACTATGGCTACACCTTC | CASSVAPTDTPNYGYTF
once | TRBJ1-1 | - | 14 | TRBV14 | TGTGCCAGCAGCCAAGCCAGGGAAAGGCCTGAAGCTTTCTTT | CASSQARERPEAFF
once | TRBJ1-2 | - | 14 | TRBV6-1 | TGTGCCAGCAGTGTGGGGGCTCACTACTATGGCTACACCTTC | CASSVGAHYYGYTF
- | TRBJ2-3 | - | 18 | TRBV4-2 | TGTGCCAGCAGCCACGGACTACAGCGGGCCCGCAGCACAGATACGCAGTATTTT | CASSHGLQRARSTDTQYF
- | TRBJ2-7 | TRBD2 | 14 | TRBV6-6 | TGTGCCAGCGGTCAGGGTAGCGGGGGCTACGAGCAGTACTTC | CASGQGSGGYEQYF
- | TRBJ2-1 | TRBD2 | 14 | TRBV25-1 | TGTGCCAGCAGTCGTGGGGGGGGGAACAATGAGCAGTTCTTC | CASSRGGGNNEQFF
once | TRBJ2-5 | TRBD1 | 15 | TRBV16 | TGTGCCAGCAGCCAAAATCGAGAGGGGGCGGAGACCCAGTACTTC | CASSQNREGAETQYF
- | TRBJ2-7 | - | 16 | TRBV15 | TGTGCCACCAGCAGAGATCTTCTAGCCCCAGTCGACGAGCAGTACTTC | CATSRDLLAPVDEQYF
- | TRBJ2-7 | TRBD1 | 13 | TRBV19 | TGTGCCAGTAGGGGACAGGGGGCTCATGAGCAGTACTTC | CASRGQGAHEQYF
- | TRBJ2-7 | TRBD2 | 15 | TRBV7-6 | TGTGCCAGCAGCTTTGGCGGGGGGACCCTATACGAGCAGTACTTC | CASSFGGGTLYEQYF
- | TRBJ2-2 | TRBD1 | 14 | TRBV27 | TGTGCCAGCAACAAAGAGGACAGGCCCGGGGAGCTGTTTTTT | CASNKEDRPGELFF
- | TRBJ1-3 | - | 16 | TRBV5-1 | TGCGCCAGCAGCTTGTTTCCGGGGACTGGTGGAAACACCATATATTTT | CASSLFPGTGGNTIYF
once | TRBJ1-1 | TRBD1 | 13 | TRBV4-1 | TGCGCCAGCAGCCAGTTCCGGGACAGGGAGGCTTTCTTT | CASSQFRDREAFF
- | TRBJ1-2 | TRBD1 | 13 | TRBV6-5 | TGTGCCAGCAGTGGGGGACAGGGAACTGGCTACACCTTC | CASSGGQGTGYTF
- | TRBJ2-3 | - | 16 | TRBV7-9 | TGTGCCAGCAGCTTAGCAAAATGGGCCTCCACAGATACGCAGTATTTT | CASSLAKWASTDTQYF
- | TRBJ2-2 | - | 15 | TRBV7-6 | TGTGCCAGCTATTCAGGGCAGGGCGACACCGGGGAGCTGTTTTTT | CASYSGQGDTGELFF
- | TRBJ1-2 | TRBD1 | 15 | TRBV18 | TGTGCCAGCTCACCGCCGGACAGGATGTACTATGGCTACACCTTC | CASSPPDRMYYGYTF
once | TRBJ1-2 | - | 15 | TRBV5-1 | TGCGCCAGCAGTGATGGAGGGGTTACCAACTATGGCTACACCTTC | CASSDGGVTNYGYTF
- | TRBJ2-1 | TRBD2 | 16 | TRBV6-1 | TGTGCCAGCAGTGGGGGACTAGCGGGACGTTTAGATGAGCAGTTCTTC | CASSGGLAGRLDEQFF
- | TRBJ2-7 | - | 17 | TRBV15 | TGTGCCACCAGCAGAGATCGGAGTTACTACCAGCGGTTCGAGCAGTACTTC | CATSRDRSYYQRFEQYF
- | TRBJ2-3 | - | 14 | TRBV5-6 | TGTGCCAGCAGCCTCCTTGGCCGCACAGATACGCAGTATTTT | CASSLLGRTDTQYF
- | TRBJ2-1 | TRBD2 | 15 | TRBV19 | TGTGCCAGTAGTAAACGGGAGGGGACCAACAATGAGCAGTTCTTC | CASSKREGTNNEQFF
- | TRBJ1-4 | - | 13 | TRBV7-9 | TGTGCCAGCAGCTTAGGGCCTAATGAAAAACTGTTTTTT | CASSLGPNEKLFF
once | TRBJ2-7 | TRBD2 | 15 | TRBV28 | TGTGCCAGCAGTTCGATAGCGGGAGGATCCTACGAGCAGTACTTC | CASSSIAGGSYEQYF
- | TRBJ2-1 | TRBD1 | 13 | TRBV29-1 | TGCAGCGTACAGGGGCCAACATACAATGAGCAGTTCTTC | CSVQGPTYNEQFF